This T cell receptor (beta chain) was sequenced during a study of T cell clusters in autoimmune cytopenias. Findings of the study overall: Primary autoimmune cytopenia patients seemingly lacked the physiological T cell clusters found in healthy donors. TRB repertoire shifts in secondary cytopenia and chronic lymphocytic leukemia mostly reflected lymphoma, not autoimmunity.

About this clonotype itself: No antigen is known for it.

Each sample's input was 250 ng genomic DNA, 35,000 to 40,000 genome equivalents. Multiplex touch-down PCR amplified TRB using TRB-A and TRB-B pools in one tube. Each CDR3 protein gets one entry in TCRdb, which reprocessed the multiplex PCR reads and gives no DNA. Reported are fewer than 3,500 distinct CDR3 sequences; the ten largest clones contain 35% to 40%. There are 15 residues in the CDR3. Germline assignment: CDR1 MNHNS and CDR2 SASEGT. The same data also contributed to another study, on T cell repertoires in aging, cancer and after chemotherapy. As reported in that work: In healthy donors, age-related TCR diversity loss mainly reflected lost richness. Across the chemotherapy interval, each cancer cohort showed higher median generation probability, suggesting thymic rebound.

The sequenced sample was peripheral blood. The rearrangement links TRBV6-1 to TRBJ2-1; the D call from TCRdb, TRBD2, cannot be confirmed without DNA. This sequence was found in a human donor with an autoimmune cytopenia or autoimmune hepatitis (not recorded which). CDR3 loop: CASSELAGAGNEQFF.